The next 21 T cell receptor beta chains were all read from a single sample in a study of T cells in Graves' hyperthyroidism and ophthalmopathy (dated by TCRdb to between 2018 and 2021). Libraries were made using multiplex PCR. For sequencing, an Illumina HiSeq 2000 was employed. The TCR beta CDR3 regions were amplified from the RNA transcripts. The first round of RT-PCR for the TCR CDR3 was performed with the HTBI primer set and the Qiagen OneStep RT-PCR kit. The raw public data were reprocessed by TCRdb itself: fastp quality trimming at Q25, MiXCR clonotype calling, in-frame beta chains only. Identical CDR3 proteins give one entry, which carries the most common genes and DNA. This sample has 250,000 to 300,000 distinct CDR3 sequences in its table, and roughly 19% of those were observed once. About two fifths of the sample is taken by the ten largest. The sequenced sample was blood. All receptors come from a man in his fifties with Graves' ophthalmopathy.

The genes are TRBV20-1 and TRBJ2-5; D is uncertain. The length of the CDR3 is 14 residues. With 0 bases removed from V and 5 bases from J, the gap between germline ends came to 13 bases. Germline assignment: CDR1 DFQATT and CDR2 SNEGSKA (reference sequence). CDR3 amino acids: CSARDRTHGETQYF. CDR3 DNA sequence: TGCAGTGCTAGAGATCGGACCCACGGGGAGACCCAGTACTTC.

This clonotype was counted ten times or more. One end of the junction fails to match germline, which may point to a read error. The chain is built from TRBV7-7 and TRBJ2-7; TRBD2 might be the D (7 bases). The CDR3 is 14 residues long. From germline, CDR1 is SSHAT and CDR2 FNYEAQ (reference sequence). The CDR3 sequence is CASSLGGGADEQYF. The CDR3 DNA sequence: TGTGCTAGCAGCTTGGGAGGGGGGGCGGACGAGCAGTACTTC.

Ten or more counts support this clonotype. This rearrangement joins TRBV7-2 to TRBJ2-1; tentatively, D is TRBD2 (6 bases). The V and J ends lost 1 base and 5 bases respectively, with 9 bases between them. The V gene's germline CDR1 is SGHTA and CDR2 FQGNSA. The CDR3 is made up of 14 amino acids. The chain's CDR3 is CASSLVSGDNEQFF. CDR3 coding DNA: TGTGCCAGCAGCTTAGTATCGGGAGACAATGAGCAGTTCTTC.

V gene TRBV29-1 combines with J gene TRBJ2-4; D is possibly TRBD2 (7 bases). The CDR3 extends over 14 amino acids. CDR1 SQVTM and CDR2 ANQGSEA come from the germline V gene. Trimming stripped 8 bases from V and 8 bases from J, with 22 bases between. This CDR3 is CSPEPGGESDIQYF. The CDR3 nucleotides are TGCAGCCCAGAGCCGGGGGGCGAGAGTGACATTCAGTACTTC.

This clonotype appeared many times. The chain carries TRBV28 and TRBJ1-2, with D tentatively TRBD1 (5 bases). Germline CDR1 and CDR2: MDHEN and SYDVKM. Trimming took off 6 bases at V and 8 bases at J, with 19 bases between the two ends. The CDR3 is 14 residues long. The CDR3 DNA sequence: TGTGCCAGCAGGCCCGAATCGGGGGTAGGAGGCTACACCTTC. This translates into CASRPESGVGGYTF.

Of note for this clonotype: The germline gene is not matched at one end of the junction; a read error may be the cause. The chain joins TRBV12-3 or TRBV12-4 to TRBJ2-7; D call uncertain. The CDR3 covers 15 residues. CDR3: CASSLEKGNSSEQYF. The CDR3 nucleotides read TGTGCCAGCAGCTTAGAGAAAGGGAATAGCTCCGAGCAGTACTTC.

In regard to this clonotype: This may be a read error: a much more frequent sequence differs by one nucleotide. The chain is built from TRBV28 and TRBJ1-5; D unresolved. The CDR3 consists of 14 residues. The germline V gene encodes CDR1 MDHEN and CDR2 SYDVKM. CDR3 DNA sequence: TGTGCCAGCACCCCCTCAATACGCAATCAGTCCCAGCATTTT. Protein sequence: CASTPSIRNQSQHF. Full variable domain (rest looked up from reference TRBV28 and TRBJ1-5): DVKVTQSSRYLVKRTGEKVFLECVQDMDHENMFWYRQDPGLGLRLIYFSYDVKMKEKGDIPEGYSVSREKKERFSLILESASTNQTSMYLCASTPSIRNQSQHFGDGTRLSIL.

This clonotype was picked up one time. The gene calls are TRBV3-1 and TRBJ2-7; D perhaps matches TRBD1 (6 bases). The V and J ends lost 1 base and 3 bases respectively, with 13 bases between them. The CDR3 is 15 amino acids. From germline, CDR1 is LGHDT and CDR2 YNNKEL (reference sequence). The CDR3 loop is CASSQGGQGNYEQYF. CDR3 coding DNA: TGTGCCAGCAGCCAAGGGGGCCAGGGGAACTACGAGCAGTACTTC.

This clonotype has only a few counts. The chain has TRBV20-1 and TRBJ1-2; possible D gene TRBD1, 6 bases. Germline V CDR1 and CDR2: DFQATT, SNEGSKA (reference sequence). The length of the CDR3 is 16 residues. V shed 6 bases and J shed 5 bases, with 25 bases lying between them. CDR3 residues: CSAPPPGAGSRYGYTF. In nucleotides, the CDR3 is TGCAGTGCCCCACCGCCGGGGGCAGGGAGCCGGTATGGCTACACCTTC.

A few counts support this clonotype. The chain carries TRBV5-1 and TRBJ2-7; D unclear. Trimming stripped 4 bases from V and 0 bases from J, with 11 bases between. From germline, CDR1 is SGHRS and CDR2 YFSETQ. The CDR3 is made up of 14 amino acids. This CDR3 is CASSLPGVSYEQYF. The CDR3, as DNA: TGCGCCAGCAGCCTCCCCGGCGTCTCCTACGAGCAGTACTTC. The whole variable domain, filled in from reference TRBV5-1 and TRBJ2-7, reads KAGVTQTPRYLIKTRGQQVTLSCSPISGHRSVSWYQQTPGQGLQFLFEYFSETQRNKGNFPGRFSGRQFSNSRSEMNVSTLELGDSALYLCASSLPGVSYEQYFGPGTRLTVT.

The sample holds many counts of this clonotype. V is TRBV6-4 and J is TRBJ2-3; TRBD2 might be the D (6 bases). Germline V gene lookup returns CDR1 MRHNA and CDR2 SNTAGT. CDR3 size: 16 residues. V dropped 4 bases and J dropped 3 bases, with 17 bases sitting between them. The CDR3 bases are TGTGCCAGCAGTGCGGTTCGGGACGGGGGAACAGATACGCAGTATTTT. It yields the protein CASSAVRDGGTDTQYF.

The rearrangement uses TRBV12-3 or TRBV12-4 and TRBJ2-5; D unclear. V was shortened by 3 bases and J by 4 bases, with 12 bases between the two germline ends. There are 14 residues in the CDR3. The CDR3 coding sequence is TGTGCCAGCAGTTTCTTCCGGGTAGGAGAGACCCAGTACTTC. Translation gives CASSFFRVGETQYF.

This chain joins TRBV7-9 and TRBJ1-1; 7 positions match TRBD1. The CDR3 totals 14 residues. J gave up 10 bases and V 4 bases, and 12 bases lay outside the gene matches. CDR1 and CDR2 (germline): SEHNR, FQNEAQ (reference sequence). This CDR3 reads CASSSIDRASGAFF. The CDR3 DNA follows: TGTGCCAGCAGCTCCATAGACAGGGCCTCAGGAGCTTTCTTT.

This clonotype has a count of ten or more. This chain connects TRBV9 to TRBJ2-1, with D perhaps matching TRBD2 (6 bases). The germline CDR1 and CDR2 sequences are SGDLS and YYNGEE. This CDR3 spans 15 amino acids. Trimming cost V 0 bases and J 5 bases, with 12 bases left between them. CDR3 DNA sequence: TGTGCCAGCAGCGTAGGGCTAGCGCGTGACAATGAGCAGTTCTTC. It encodes CASSVGLARDNEQFF.

The chain carries TRBV11-2 and TRBJ1-1; perhaps TRBD1 as D (6 bases). V lost 0 bases, J lost 5 bases, and 13 bases lay in between. The CDR3 covers 15 residues. The germline V gene encodes CDR1 SGHAT and CDR2 FQNNGV. The CDR3 DNA follows: TGTGCCAGCAGCTTAGAGACAGGCCATAGGACTGAAGCTTTCTTT. Translating gives CASSLETGHRTEAFF.

V usage is TRBV11-2 and J usage is TRBJ2-3, with TRBD2 matching over 11 bases. Germline lookup yields CDR1 SGHAT and CDR2 FQNNGV. The CDR3 runs to 16 residues. Trimming cost V 5 bases and J 4 bases; bases outside gene matches: 8. In nucleotides, the CDR3 is TGTGCCAGCAGCGGAATAGCGGGAGGGCCGGCAGATACGCAGTATTTT. It yields the protein CASSGIAGGPADTQYF.

Concerning this clonotype: A read error may produce the germline difference seen at one junction end. The CDR3 DNA reads TGTGCCAGCAGCCAAGATATATATGAAAAACTGGTTTTT. It encodes CASSQDIYEKLVF. This rearrangement joins TRBV14 to TRBJ1-4, with D unclear. The CDR3 is 13 residues long. Germline CDR1 and CDR2: SGHDN and FVKESK.

Turning to this clonotype: A much larger clone differs by one base, so this may be a read error. CDR3 sequence reads: CASAFSGDEQFF. CDR3 in DNA: TGTGCCAGCGCTTTTAGCGGCGATGAGCAGTTCTTC. This rearrangement joins TRBV2 to TRBJ2-1, with D tentatively TRBD2 (6 bases). CDR3 length: 12 amino acids. Germline CDR1 reads SNHLY; CDR2 reads FYNNEI. V was clipped by 8 bases and J by 8 bases, with 13 bases between them.

The CDR3 sequence is CASSLGPRGSGFYNEQFF. The CDR3 nucleotides are TGTGCCAGCAGCTTAGGGCCACGGGGGAGTGGTTTCTACAATGAGCAGTTCTTC. The genes are TRBV7-2 and TRBJ2-1; D is perhaps TRBD2 (6 bases). CDR1 SGHTA and CDR2 FQGNSA come from the germline V gene. CDR3 size: 18 residues. Trimming cost V 1 base and J 3 bases, with 19 bases left between them.

This clonotype has ten or more counts. CDR3 region: CASSSGKRETGELFF. The CDR3 DNA reads as TGTGCCAGCAGCTCTGGGAAGCGGGAGACCGGGGAGCTGTTTTTT. The V and J genes are TRBV11-2 and TRBJ2-2, with 8 bases aligning to TRBD2. The germline V gene encodes CDR1 SGHAT and CDR2 FQNNGV. Losses at the gene ends were 4 bases for V and 5 bases for J; bases not matched to a gene: 6. The CDR3 consists of 15 residues.

The rearrangement uses TRBV12-3 or TRBV12-4 and TRBJ2-2, with D perhaps TRBD1 or TRBD2 (6 bases each). V dropped 7 bases and J dropped 6 bases, with 15 bases sitting between them. The CDR3 is 14 residues long. In nucleotides, the CDR3 is TGTGCCAGCACCCCGTGGGGGGCCCCCGGGGAGCTGTTTTTT. This encodes CASTPWGAPGELFF.